This entry lists 5 T cell receptor beta chains sequenced from one sample in a study of T cell repertoires in cytomegalovirus infection. These receptors have no identified antigens. Each CDR3 protein gets one entry after TCRdb re-called the reads with MiXCR. The repertoire includes approximately 990,000 distinct CDR3 sequences, 31% of them detected once, and more than 13% sits in the top ten. The sample here was cultured CD8+ T cells from PBMCs, taken from culture after CMV antigen stimulation. These receptors were taken from a human donor in good health (CMV status not recorded). Some clones in this sample may be carry-over from other donors' samples.

In this sample, this clonotype turned up a few times. V gene TRBV27 combines with J gene TRBJ1-5; 11 bases line up with TRBD1. Germline CDR1 MNHEY, CDR2 SMNVEV (reference sequence). This CDR3 spans 17 amino acids. J lost 2 bases, V lost 5 bases, and 8 bases had no gene match. In nucleotides, the CDR3 is TGTGCCAGCAGTCCCCCCGGGGGACAGGGGGGCAATCAGCCCCAGCATTTT. This sequence encodes CASSPPGGQGGNQPQHF.

This clonotype was seen only a few times. The chain couples TRBV4-1 to TRBJ2-5; 9 bases line up with TRBD2. This CDR3 contains 16 residues. Germline V lookup: CDR1 MGHRA, CDR2 YSYEKL. The V gene end was trimmed by 1 base and the J gene end by 5 bases; junction bases not matched to a gene: 8. CDR3 in amino acids: CASSQGLAGTRETQYF. CDR3 bases: TGCGCCAGCAGCCAAGGGCTAGCGGGGACCCGTGAGACCCAGTACTTC.

Turning to this clonotype: Possible read error: a much larger clone is one base away. The rearrangement links TRBV7-2 to TRBJ2-3; no definite D call. V was cut by 1 base and J by 2 bases, with 13 bases left in between. CDR1 is SGHTA and CDR2 is FQGNSA in the germline V gene. The CDR3 contains 16 residues. CDR3 DNA: TGTGCCAGCAGCTTAGGACCAGCTCCGTACACAGATACGCAGTATTTT. Translating it yields CASSLGPAPYTDTQYF.

This clonotype was seen more than once but under ten times. The chain employs TRBV28 and TRBJ1-2, with D possibly TRBD1 on 5 matching bases. The CDR3 is made up of 12 amino acids. Germline V gene data show CDR1 as MDHEN and CDR2 as SYDVKM. V lost 6 bases to trimming and J lost 7 bases, with 12 bases between them. CDR3 in DNA: TGTGCCAGCAGGCCTTCGGGGGGTGGCTACACCTTC. The encoded protein is CASRPSGGGYTF.

This clonotype has only a few counts. The chain is built from TRBV6-2 or TRBV6-3 and TRBJ2-3, with D uncertain. CDR1 is MNHEY and CDR2 is SVGEGT in the germline V gene. The ends were cut back, 5 bases at V and 1 base at J, with 16 bases in the middle. The CDR3 consists of 16 residues. CDR3: CASSLDGSVRTDTQYF. The CDR3 bases are TGTGCCAGCAGTCTCGATGGATCCGTGCGCACAGATACGCAGTATTTT.